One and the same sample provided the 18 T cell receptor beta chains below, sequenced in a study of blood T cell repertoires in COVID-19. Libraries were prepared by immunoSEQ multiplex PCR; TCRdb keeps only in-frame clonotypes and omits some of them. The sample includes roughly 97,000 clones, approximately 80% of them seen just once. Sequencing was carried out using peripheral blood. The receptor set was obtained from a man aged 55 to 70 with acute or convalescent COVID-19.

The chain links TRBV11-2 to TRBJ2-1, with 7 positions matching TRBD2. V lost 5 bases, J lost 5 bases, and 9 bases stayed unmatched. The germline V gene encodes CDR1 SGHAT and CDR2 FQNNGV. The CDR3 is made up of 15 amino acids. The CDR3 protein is CASSDPSGGDNEQFF. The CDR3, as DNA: TGTGCCAGCAGCGACCCTAGCGGAGGGGACAATGAGCAGTTCTTC.

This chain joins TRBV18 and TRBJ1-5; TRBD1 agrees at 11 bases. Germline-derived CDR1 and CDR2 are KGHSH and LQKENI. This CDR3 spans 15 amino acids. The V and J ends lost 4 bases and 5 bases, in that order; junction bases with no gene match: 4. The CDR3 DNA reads TGTGCCAGCTCACGGGACAGGGGGAACGATCAGCCCCAGCATTTT. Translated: CASSRDRGNDQPQHF. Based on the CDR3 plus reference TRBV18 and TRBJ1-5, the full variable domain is NAGVMQNPRHLVRRRGQEARLRCSPMKGHSHVYWYRQLPEEGLKFMVYLQKENIIDESGMPKERFSAEFPKEGPSILRIQQVVRGDSAAYFCASSRDRGNDQPQHFGDGTRLSIL.

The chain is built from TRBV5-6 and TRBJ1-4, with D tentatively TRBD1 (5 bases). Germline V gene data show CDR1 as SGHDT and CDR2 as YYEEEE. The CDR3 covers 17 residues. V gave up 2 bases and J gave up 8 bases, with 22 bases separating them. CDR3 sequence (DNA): TGTGCCAGCAGCTTAAAAACAAGACAGCCAGGCATCGAAAAACTGTTTTTT. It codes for CASSLKTRQPGIEKLFF.

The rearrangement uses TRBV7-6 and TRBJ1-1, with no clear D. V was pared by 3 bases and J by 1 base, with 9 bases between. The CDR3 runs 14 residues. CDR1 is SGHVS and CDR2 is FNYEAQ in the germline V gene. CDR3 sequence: CASSFLGGNTEAFF. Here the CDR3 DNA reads TGTGCCAGCAGCTTTCTAGGTGGGAACACTGAAGCTTTCTTT.

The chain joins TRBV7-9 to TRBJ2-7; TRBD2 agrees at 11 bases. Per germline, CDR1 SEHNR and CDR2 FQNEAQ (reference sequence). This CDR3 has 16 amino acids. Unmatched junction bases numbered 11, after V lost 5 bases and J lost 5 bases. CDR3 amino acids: CASSRGTSGRMDEQYV. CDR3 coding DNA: TGTGCCAGCAGCCGGGGGACTAGCGGCAGAATGGACGAGCAGTACGTC.

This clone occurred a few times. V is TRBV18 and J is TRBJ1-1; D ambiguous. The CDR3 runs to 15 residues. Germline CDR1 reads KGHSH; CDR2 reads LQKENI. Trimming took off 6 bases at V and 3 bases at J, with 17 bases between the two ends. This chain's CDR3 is CASSAVPPSDTEAFF. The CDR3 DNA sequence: TGTGCCAGCTCCGCGGTCCCCCCAAGCGACACTGAAGCTTTCTTT. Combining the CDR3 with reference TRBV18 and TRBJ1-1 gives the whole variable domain NAGVMQNPRHLVRRRGQEARLRCSPMKGHSHVYWYRQLPEEGLKFMVYLQKENIIDESGMPKERFSAEFPKEGPSILRIQQVVRGDSAAYFCASSAVPPSDTEAFFGQGTRLTVV.

Written as DNA, the CDR3 is TGTGCCAGCAGCGGACGCCGGGGGGCTGGAGAGACCCAGTACTTC. Translated: CASSGRRGAGETQYF. The J gene is TRBJ2-5, the V gene TRBV3-1 (or the pseudogene TRBV3-2); tentative D call: TRBD2 (7 bases). Trimming left V 5 bases short and J 4 bases short, with 17 bases between. This CDR3 is 15 amino acids long. Per the germline V gene, CDR1 is LGHDT and CDR2 is YNNKEL (reference sequence).

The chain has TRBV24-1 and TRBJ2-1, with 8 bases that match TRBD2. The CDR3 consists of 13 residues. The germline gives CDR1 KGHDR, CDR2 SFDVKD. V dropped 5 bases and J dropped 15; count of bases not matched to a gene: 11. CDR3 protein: CATSVLAGQRLFF. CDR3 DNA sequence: TGTGCCACCAGTGTATTAGCGGGGCAACGGCTGTTCTTC.

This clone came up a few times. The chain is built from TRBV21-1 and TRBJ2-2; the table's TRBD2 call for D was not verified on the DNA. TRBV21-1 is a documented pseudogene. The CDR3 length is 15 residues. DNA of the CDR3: TGTGCCAGCAGCAAAAGGTCTAGCGTCACCGGGGAGCTGTTTTTT. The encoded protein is CASSKRSSVTGELFF.

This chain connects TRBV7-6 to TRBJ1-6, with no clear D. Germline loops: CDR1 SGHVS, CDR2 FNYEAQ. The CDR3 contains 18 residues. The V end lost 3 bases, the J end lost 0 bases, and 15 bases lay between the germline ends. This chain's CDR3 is CASSLKDLRSSYNSPLHF. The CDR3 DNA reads TGTGCCAGCAGCTTGAAGGACTTGAGGAGCTCCTATAATTCACCCCTCCACTTT.

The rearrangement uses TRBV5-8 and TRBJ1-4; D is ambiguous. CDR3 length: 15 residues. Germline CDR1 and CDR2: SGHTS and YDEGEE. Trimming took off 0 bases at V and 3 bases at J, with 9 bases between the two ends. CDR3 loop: CASSLEYRANEKLFF. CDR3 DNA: TGTGCCAGCAGCTTGGAGTACAGAGCTAATGAAAAACTGTTTTTT.

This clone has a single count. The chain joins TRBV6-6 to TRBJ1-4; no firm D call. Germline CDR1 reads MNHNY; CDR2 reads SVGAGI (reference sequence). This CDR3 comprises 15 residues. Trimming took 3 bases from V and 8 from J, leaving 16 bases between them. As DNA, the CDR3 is TGTGCCAGCAGTTATGGTGGGCGACCGGGAGAAAAACTGTTTTTT. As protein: CASSYGGRPGEKLFF.

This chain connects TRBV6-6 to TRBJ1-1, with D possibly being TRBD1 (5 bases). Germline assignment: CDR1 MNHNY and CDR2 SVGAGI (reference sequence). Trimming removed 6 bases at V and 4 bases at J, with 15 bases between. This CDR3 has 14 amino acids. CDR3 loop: CASSDGWRGTEAFF. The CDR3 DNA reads TGTGCCAGCAGCGACGGTTGGAGGGGCACTGAAGCTTTCTTT.

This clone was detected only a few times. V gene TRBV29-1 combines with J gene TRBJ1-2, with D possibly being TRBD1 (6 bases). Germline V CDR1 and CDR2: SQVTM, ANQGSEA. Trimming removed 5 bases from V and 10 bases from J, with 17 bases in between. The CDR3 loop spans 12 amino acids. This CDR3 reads CSVWGNRVAYTF. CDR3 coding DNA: TGCAGCGTTTGGGGCAACAGGGTCGCCTACACCTTC. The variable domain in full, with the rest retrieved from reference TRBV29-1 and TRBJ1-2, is SAVISQKPSRDICQRGTSLTIQCQVDSQVTMMFWYRQQPGQSLTLIATANQGSEATYESGFVIDKFPISRPNLTFSTLTVSNMSPEDSSIYLCSVWGNRVAYTFGSGTRLTVV.

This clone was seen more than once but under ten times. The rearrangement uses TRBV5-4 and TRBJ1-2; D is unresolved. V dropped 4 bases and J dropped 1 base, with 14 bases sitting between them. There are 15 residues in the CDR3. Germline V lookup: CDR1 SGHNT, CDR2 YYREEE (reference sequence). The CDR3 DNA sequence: TGTGCCAGCAGCCGAGATAGAAACGTTAACTATGGCTACACCTTC. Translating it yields CASSRDRNVNYGYTF.

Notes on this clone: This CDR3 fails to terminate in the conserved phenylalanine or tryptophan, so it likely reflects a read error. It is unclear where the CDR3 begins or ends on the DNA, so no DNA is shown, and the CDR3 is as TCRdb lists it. This CDR3 is CSVLVPGQVPQL. The rearrangement joins TRBV29-1 to TRBJ2-7; the D call of TRBD1 is as the table states it, not checked on the DNA. Germline CDR1 SQVTM, CDR2 ANQGSEA. Counting both end residues, the CDR3 totals 12 amino acids.

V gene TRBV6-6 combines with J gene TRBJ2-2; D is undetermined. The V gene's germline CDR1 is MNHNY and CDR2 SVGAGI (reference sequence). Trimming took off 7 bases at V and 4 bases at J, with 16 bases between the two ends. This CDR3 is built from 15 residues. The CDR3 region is CASTLPESGTGELFF. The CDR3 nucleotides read TGTGCCAGCACCCTGCCCGAGTCCGGCACCGGGGAGCTGTTTTTT.

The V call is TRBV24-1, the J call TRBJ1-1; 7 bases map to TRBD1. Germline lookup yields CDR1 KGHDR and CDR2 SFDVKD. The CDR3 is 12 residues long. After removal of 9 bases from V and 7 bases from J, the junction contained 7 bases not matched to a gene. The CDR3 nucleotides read TGTGCCACCTCCGGGGACAGCGTTGAAGCTTTCTTT. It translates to CATSGDSVEAFF.